This T cell receptor beta chain comes out of a study of T-cell memory formation after mild COVID-19 (dated by TCRdb to the early 2020s). General notes on the study: TCR sequence clusters from the two donors were found to be largely donor specific. In a couple of donors, T-cell clones that expanded and contracted after mild COVID-19 were tracked by sequencing TCRalpha and TCRbeta repertoires over time. The cohort was made up of two young adult volunteers, one female and one male, who were previously healthy.

For sequencing, an Illumina NovaSeq 6000 was employed. TCRalpha and TCRbeta cDNA libraries were built by 5'RACE with constant-segment primers, adding sample barcodes and unique molecular identifiers. Trizol reagent was used to extract RNA from every sample. The libraries were amplified in two PCR steps, and the second step added a second sample barcode and Illumina TruSeq adapters. Sequencing of the libraries was done on an Illumina NovaSeq, producing 2 x 150 bp paired-end reads. The published analysis was carried out like this. The reads were demultiplexed and collapsed into UMI-guided consensus sequences using migec v1.2.7. With mixcr v2.1.11, UMI consensuses were aligned to TRA and TRB V and J templates and assembled into clonotypes. A clonotype was counted as expanded or contracted only when both edgeR and NoisET called the clonotype significant, with the noise models trained on biological replicates. edgeR calls used a false discovery rate-adjusted p below 0.01 and a log2 fold-change threshold of 1. As an exploratory analysis of dynamics, max-normalized trajectories of the 1000 most abundant clonotypes were examined with PCA combined with hierarchical clustering. Separately sequenced CD4+ and CD8+ repertoires were used to assign the CD4 or CD8 phenotype of responding clones. TCRdb trimmed the raw reads at Q25, called clones with MiXCR and kept productive beta chains. When rows share a CDR3 protein, they turn into one entry using the most common DNA and genes. Clone size and V and J calls follow TCRdb, not the original study. The sample table shows approximately 560,000 distinct CDR3 sequences, and around 15% are seen once. Of the sample, 8.1% falls within the top ten clones.

PBMCs were isolated by Ficoll-Paque density gradient centrifugation. On this clonotype itself: The antigen this receptor binds is unknown. It has no much larger one-base neighbor in the sample; base qualities were not kept.

General study outcomes and caveats: Balanced CD4/CD8 phenotypes were observed for clones contracting from day 15 to 85, whereas a bias towards CD4+ was observed for a second wave of clones expanding from day 15 to 37. The study covered only a couple of mild cases, and larger cohorts including severe cases with pre-infection samples were considered necessary. Contracting CD4+ clones turned up mainly in the CM and EM memory subsets, whereas EMRA was where CD8+ clones were enriched. Some responding clones were detected in pre-infection memory, suggesting pre-existing cross-reactive memory T cells joined the SARS-CoV-2 response. SARS-CoV-2 specificity of the second-wave clones peaking on day 37 was not confirmed.

CDR1 and CDR2 are drawn from the germline V gene (reference sequence): SGHKS, YYEKEE. The CDR3 spans 15 residues, from the cysteine through the phenylalanine. Only the CDR3 part of the read is kept: 45 bases, read in frame from the first base. Trimming removed 3 bases from V and 4 bases from J; the gene matches leave 8 bases unexplained. The TCR originated in an adult woman who had mild COVID-19 (a few samples of this study predate the infection). The sample titles of this study are shuffled in the database, so cell type and time point are left out; the donor was told from shared clones. Sequenced: PBMCs or a T cell subset sorted from them (not recorded which). Recombination joined TRBV5-5 with TRBJ2-7; a stretch of 9 junction bases matches TRBD1. The CDR3 is CASSSARDRVYEQYF. The DNA sequence is given as TGTGCCAGCAGCTCCGCCCGGGACAGGGTATACGAGCAGTACTTC.